Sequencing of this TCR beta chain was carried out in a study of blood T cell repertoires in COVID-19. Participants, about 18 to 90 years old, spanned under 25 US areas. Participants were placed into cohorts based on the clinical history they reported. Among Cohort 3 donors, those recovered had two negative PCRs, clearance, or symptom resolution. Measured with immunoSEQ multiplex PCR; TCRdb has only the in-frame clones, and not every one. Among around 280,000 clones listed, roughly 90% were seen once. Trimming stripped 3 bases from V and 5 bases from J, with 14 bases between. The germline V gene has CDR1 LNHDA and CDR2 SQIVND (reference sequence). The CDR3 has 15 residues.

The sequenced material came from PBMCs or T cells enriched from blood (not recorded which). The chain is built from TRBV19 and TRBJ1-5, with a tentative D call TRBD1 (5 bases). This sequence originates from a woman aged 40-49 years who had recovered from COVID-19. CDR3 in DNA: TGTGCCAGTAGTATGGGGCGCCCGGCCGATCAGCCCCAGCATTTT. Residues: CASSMGRPADQPQHF.